This entry lists 20 T cell receptor beta chains sequenced from one sample in a study of T cells in Graves' hyperthyroidism and ophthalmopathy. Amplified regions were TCR beta CDR3 sequences from RNA transcripts. First-round RT-PCR targeting the TCR CDR3 was performed with the HTBI primer set. Each CDR3 protein is one row after TCRdb ran MiXCR on the multiplex PCR reads. The profile covers approximately 410,000 distinct CDR3 sequences, with about 15% appearing a single time and over 10% taken by the ten largest. The sequenced sample was blood. These TCRs come from a man between 18 and 29 years old with Graves' ophthalmopathy.

This clonotype appeared a few times. The chain joins TRBV5-1 to TRBJ1-3; D gene unclear. Trimming took off 0 bases at V and 0 bases at J, with 10 bases between the two ends. This CDR3 region has 16 residues. Germline lookup yields CDR1 SGHRS and CDR2 YFSETQ. The CDR3 loop is CASSLEISSSGNTIYF. For the CDR3, the DNA is TGCGCCAGCAGCTTGGAGATTTCGAGCTCTGGAAACACCATATATTTT.

This clonotype was picked up many times. The chain uses TRBV30 and TRBJ2-3; D gene uncertain. Trimming pared 5 bases from V and 5 bases from J, leaving 14 bases between. From germline, CDR1 is GTSNPN and CDR2 SVGIG (reference sequence). The CDR3 consists of 13 residues. The CDR3: CAWDFLREDTQYF. The CDR3 region has the DNA TGTGCCTGGGACTTTTTAAGGGAAGATACGCAGTATTTT.

This clonotype showed up many times. The CDR3 region is CASSSRGPSSYEQYF. The CDR3 region has the DNA TGTGCCAGCTCGAGCAGGGGGCCCAGCTCCTACGAGCAGTACTTC. V is TRBV18 and J is TRBJ2-7; 8 bases are a match to TRBD1. Germline trimming cut 6 bases from V and 0 bases from J; bases unmatched to any gene: 7. This CDR3 has 15 amino acids. CDR1 and CDR2 from the germline V gene are KGHSH and LQKENI.

This clonotype was seen more than once but under ten times. Its ends do not fully match the called genes, so a read error is possible. The V and J genes are TRBV30 and TRBJ2-5, with TRBD2 matching 8 bases. Germline assignment: CDR1 GTSNPN and CDR2 SVGIG (reference sequence). This CDR3 has 14 residues. CDR3 loop: CAGRDSGGRETQYF. CDR3 sequence (DNA): TGTGCCGGGAGGGATTCGGGGGGGCGTGAGACCCAGTACTTC.

About this clonotype itself: One end of the junction fails to match germline, which may point to a read error. The rearrangement uses TRBV5-4 and TRBJ2-1, with TRBD2 identical over 10 bases. This CDR3 comprises 14 residues. Germline loops: CDR1 SGHNT, CDR2 YYREEE (reference sequence). In DNA, the CDR3 is TGTGCCAGCAGCTTGGGGTTGCTAGCGGGGGAGCGGTTCTTC. As protein: CASSLGLLAGERFF.

This clonotype has more than one count but fewer than ten. The V call is TRBV7-3, the J call TRBJ1-2; D is ambiguous. Germline V gene sequence: CDR1 SGHTA, CDR2 FQGTGA. There are 15 residues in the CDR3. V lost 9 bases, J lost 4 bases, and 21 bases lay in between. The CDR3 bases are TGTGCCAGTAGTATCTTTCCGGACCGAGGCTATGGCTACACCTTC. This codes for CASSIFPDRGYGYTF.

Many counts were recorded for this clonotype. CDR3 bases: TGTGCCAGCAGTTACTCGCGGTTCGGGTCCTACGAGCAGTACTTC. It encodes CASSYSRFGSYEQYF. The chain employs TRBV6-5 and TRBJ2-7, with unresolved D. In germline, CDR1 is MNHEY, CDR2 SVGAGI. Trimming removed 0 bases from V and 1 base from J, with 10 bases in between. The CDR3 is 15 residues long.

This clonotype was observed at least ten times. The J gene is TRBJ2-7, the V gene TRBV11-3; D is possibly TRBD1 or TRBD2 (5 bases each). With 7 bases removed from V and 3 bases from J, the gap between germline ends came to 16 bases. The CDR3 sequence is 14 residues long. Germline V gives CDR1 SGHNT, CDR2 YENEEA. CDR3 protein: CASKKGTHGYEQYF. CDR3 coding DNA: TGTGCCAGCAAAAAGGGGACCCATGGCTACGAGCAGTACTTC.

The chain carries TRBV20-1 and TRBJ2-3; no clear D. Trimming pared 3 bases from V and 5 bases from J, leaving 9 bases between. The CDR3 sequence is 12 residues long. Germline CDR1 reads DFQATT; CDR2 reads SNEGSKA (reference sequence). This CDR3 is CSASQAGDTQYF. The CDR3 DNA reads TGCAGTGCTAGCCAAGCTGGAGATACGCAGTATTTT.

This clonotype showed up many times. The rearrangement uses TRBV7-9 and TRBJ2-5; D is unclear. This CDR3 contains 16 residues. Per germline, CDR1 SEHNR and CDR2 FQNEAQ (reference sequence). V gave up 4 bases and J gave up 0 bases, with 15 bases separating them. The CDR3 sequence: CASSSGSAPYQETQYF. The CDR3 DNA sequence: TGTGCCAGCAGCTCCGGGTCTGCTCCGTACCAAGAGACCCAGTACTTC.

The sample holds many counts of this clonotype. V and J are TRBV12-3 or TRBV12-4 and TRBJ2-1; D possibly corresponds to TRBD1 (5 bases). The CDR3 runs 13 residues. V lost 4 bases to trimming and J lost 5 bases, with 9 bases between them. For the CDR3, the DNA is TGTGCCAGCAGTTCCCAGGGAAACAATGAGCAGTTCTTC. Residues: CASSSQGNNEQFF.

This clonotype was observed a few times. The gene calls are TRBV6-1 and TRBJ2-1; 7 nucleotides agree with TRBD1. Per germline, CDR1 MNHNS and CDR2 SASEGT. Losses at the gene ends were 5 bases for V and 5 bases for J; bases not matched to a gene: 15. The CDR3 is 17 residues long. Here the CDR3 DNA reads TGTGCCAGCAGTTCCTTTTACAGGGGACCGGAGAACAATGAGCAGTTCTTC. Translating it yields CASSSFYRGPENNEQFF.

This clonotype was observed many times. V and J are TRBV12-3 or TRBV12-4 and TRBJ2-1; 7 bases are a match to TRBD2. This CDR3 has 14 amino acids. Losses at the gene ends were 7 bases for V and 3 bases for J; bases not matched to a gene: 6. The CDR3, as DNA: TGTGCCAGCACAGGTCTAGCGGTCTACAATGAGCAGTTCTTC. The encoded protein is CASTGLAVYNEQFF.

On this clonotype: A clone one base away is much larger, so this may be a read error. The CDR3 DNA reads as TGCGCCAGCGCACCCGGGGGGGGGGGCGTCGATACGCAGTATTTT. This codes for CASAPGGGGVDTQYF. The V and J genes are TRBV5-1 and TRBJ2-3; 8 bases agree with TRBD2. J gave up 6 bases and V 7 bases, and 13 bases lay outside the gene matches. CDR1 and CDR2 (germline): SGHRS, YFSETQ. This CDR3 contains 15 residues.

Only a few counts were recorded for this clonotype. The CDR3 DNA is TGTGCCACAAGGGGGACAAGGACGAGCAATCAGCCCCAGCATTTT. It translates to CATRGTRTSNQPQHF. V usage is TRBV15 and J usage is TRBJ1-5; D perhaps matches TRBD1 (6 bases). The ends were cut back, 9 bases at V and 1 base at J, with 16 bases in the middle. CDR3 size: 15 residues. Germline CDR1 reads LNHNV; CDR2 reads YYDKDF (reference sequence).

The J gene is TRBJ2-1, the V gene TRBV18, with a tentative D call TRBD1 (6 bases). The CDR3 runs to 17 residues. Germline V CDR1 and CDR2: KGHSH, LQKENI. Trimming removed 3 bases from V and 5 bases from J, with 20 bases in between. The CDR3 spells CASSPRRERAGDNEQFF. The CDR3 DNA reads as TGTGCCAGCTCACCCCGGCGCGAACGGGCAGGGGACAATGAGCAGTTCTTC.

This clonotype has ten or more counts. A junction boundary mismatches the germline segment, possibly from a read error. This chain links TRBV30 with TRBJ1-2, with a possible D match to TRBD1 (5 bases). Germline loops: CDR1 GTSNPN, CDR2 SVGIG (reference sequence). The CDR3 is 13 residues long. The CDR3 sequence: CARRGTLGYGYTF. The CDR3 nucleotides read TGTGCCCGGAGGGGAACTTTGGGCTATGGCTACACCTTC.

The V gene is TRBV7-9, the J gene TRBJ2-6; D is unresolved. Germline CDR1 SEHNR, CDR2 FQNEAQ (reference sequence). CDR3 length: 16 residues. V lost 1 base to trimming and J lost 0 bases, with 7 bases between them. CDR3 residues: CASSLVGDSGANVLTF. The DNA for the CDR3 is TGTGCCAGCAGCTTAGTAGGCGACTCTGGGGCCAACGTCCTGACTTTC.

This clonotype was detected only a few times. One junction end does not reproduce the germline sequence, and a read error may be involved. This sequence joins TRBV6-5 and TRBJ1-1, with 9 bases identical to TRBD1. Looked up from germline, CDR1 is MNHEY and CDR2 is SVGAGI. There are 14 residues in the CDR3. CDR3 nucleotides: TGTGCCAGCAATTACAGGGGGCTCAACACTGAAGCTTTCTTT. Encoded protein: CASNYRGLNTEAFF.

This chain links TRBV19 with TRBJ2-1; weak D call: TRBD2 (6 bases). Germline V gene lookup returns CDR1 LNHDA and CDR2 SQIVND (reference sequence). Trimming removed 3 bases at V and 8 bases at J, with 17 bases between. CDR3 size: 15 residues. CDR3 in amino acids: CASSIKGGGVDEQFF. Written as DNA, the CDR3 is TGTGCCAGTAGTATTAAGGGAGGCGGGGTAGATGAGCAGTTCTTC.